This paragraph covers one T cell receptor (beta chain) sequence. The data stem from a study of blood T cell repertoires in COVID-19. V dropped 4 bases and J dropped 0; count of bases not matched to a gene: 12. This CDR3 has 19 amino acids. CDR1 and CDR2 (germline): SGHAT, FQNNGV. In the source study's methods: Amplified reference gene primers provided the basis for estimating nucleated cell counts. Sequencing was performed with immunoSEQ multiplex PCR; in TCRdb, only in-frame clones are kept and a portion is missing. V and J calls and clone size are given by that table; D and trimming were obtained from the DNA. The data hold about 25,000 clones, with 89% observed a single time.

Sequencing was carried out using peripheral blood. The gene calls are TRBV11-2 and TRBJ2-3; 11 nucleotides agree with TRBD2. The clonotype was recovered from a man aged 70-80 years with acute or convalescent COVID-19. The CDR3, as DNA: TGTGCCAGCAGCTCCTCGGGGGTAGCGGGGGGGACAAGCACAGATACGCAGTATTTT. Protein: CASSSSGVAGGTSTDTQYF. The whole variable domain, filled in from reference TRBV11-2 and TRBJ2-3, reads EAGVAQSPRYKIIEKRQSVAFWCNPISGHATLYWYQQILGQGPKLLIQFQNNGVVDDSQLPKDRFSAERLKGVDSTLKIQPAKLEDSAVYLCASSSSGVAGGTSTDTQYFGPGTRLTVL.